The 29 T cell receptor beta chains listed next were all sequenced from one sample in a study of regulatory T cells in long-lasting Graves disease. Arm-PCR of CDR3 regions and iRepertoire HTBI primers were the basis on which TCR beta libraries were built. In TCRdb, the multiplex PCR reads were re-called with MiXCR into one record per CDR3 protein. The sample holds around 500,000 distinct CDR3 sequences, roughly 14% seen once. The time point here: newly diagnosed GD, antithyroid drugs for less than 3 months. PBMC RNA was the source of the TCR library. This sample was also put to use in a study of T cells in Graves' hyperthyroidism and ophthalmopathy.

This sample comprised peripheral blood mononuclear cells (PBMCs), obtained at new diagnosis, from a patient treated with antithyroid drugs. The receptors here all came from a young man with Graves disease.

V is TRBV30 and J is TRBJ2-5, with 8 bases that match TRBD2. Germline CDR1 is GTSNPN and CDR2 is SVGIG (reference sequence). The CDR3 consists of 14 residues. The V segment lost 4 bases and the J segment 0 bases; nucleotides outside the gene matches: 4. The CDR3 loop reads CAWNKREYQETQYF. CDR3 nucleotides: TGTGCCTGGAATAAGCGGGAGTACCAAGAGACCCAGTACTTC.

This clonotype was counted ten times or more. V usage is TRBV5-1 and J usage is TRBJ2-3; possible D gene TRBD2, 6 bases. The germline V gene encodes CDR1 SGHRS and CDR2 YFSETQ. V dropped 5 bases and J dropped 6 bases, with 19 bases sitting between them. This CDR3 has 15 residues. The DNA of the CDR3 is TGCGCCAGCAGTCCGGCCGGGGGTGAGCTTGATACGCAGTATTTT. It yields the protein CASSPAGGELDTQYF.

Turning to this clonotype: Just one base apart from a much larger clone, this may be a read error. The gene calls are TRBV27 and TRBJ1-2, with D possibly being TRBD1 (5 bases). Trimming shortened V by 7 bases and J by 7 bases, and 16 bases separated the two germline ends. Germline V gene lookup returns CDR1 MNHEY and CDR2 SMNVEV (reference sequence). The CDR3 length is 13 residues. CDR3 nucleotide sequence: TGTGCCAGCACCAAAAGCCAGGGAGGTGGCTACACCTTC. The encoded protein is CASTKSQGGGYTF.

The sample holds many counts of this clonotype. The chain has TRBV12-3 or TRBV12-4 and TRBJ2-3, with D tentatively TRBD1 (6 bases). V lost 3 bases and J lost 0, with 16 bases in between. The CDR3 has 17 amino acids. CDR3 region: CASSFPSDRTSTDTQYF. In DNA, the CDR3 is TGTGCCAGCAGTTTCCCCTCCGACAGGACTAGCACAGATACGCAGTATTTT.

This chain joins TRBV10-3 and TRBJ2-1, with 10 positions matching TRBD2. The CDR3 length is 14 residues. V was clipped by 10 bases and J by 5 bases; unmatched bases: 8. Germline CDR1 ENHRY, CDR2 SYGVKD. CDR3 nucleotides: TGTGCCAACCAAAAAGCGGGAGGGAACAATGAGCAGTTCTTC. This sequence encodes CANQKAGGNNEQFF.

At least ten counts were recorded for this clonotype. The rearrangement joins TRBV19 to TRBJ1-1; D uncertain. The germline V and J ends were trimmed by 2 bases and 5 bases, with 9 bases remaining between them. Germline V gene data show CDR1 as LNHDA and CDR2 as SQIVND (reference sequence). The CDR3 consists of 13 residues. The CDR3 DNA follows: TGTGCCAGTAGTATATCGGGCAGGACTGAAGCTTTCTTT. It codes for CASSISGRTEAFF.

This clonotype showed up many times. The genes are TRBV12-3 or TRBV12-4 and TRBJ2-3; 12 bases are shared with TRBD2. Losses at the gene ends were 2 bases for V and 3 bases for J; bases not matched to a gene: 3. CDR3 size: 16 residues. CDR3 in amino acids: CASSLRLAGGTDTQYF. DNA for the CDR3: TGTGCCAGCAGTTTACGGCTAGCGGGAGGGACAGATACGCAGTATTTT.

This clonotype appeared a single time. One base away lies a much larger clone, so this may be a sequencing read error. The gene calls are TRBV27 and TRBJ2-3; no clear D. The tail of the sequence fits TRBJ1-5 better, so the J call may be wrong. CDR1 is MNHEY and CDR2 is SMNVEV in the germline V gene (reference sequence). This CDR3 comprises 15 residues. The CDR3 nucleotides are TGTGCCAGCAGTCCCGGTTGGCCCCCCACAGATACGCAGCATTTT. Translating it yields CASSPGWPPTDTQHF.

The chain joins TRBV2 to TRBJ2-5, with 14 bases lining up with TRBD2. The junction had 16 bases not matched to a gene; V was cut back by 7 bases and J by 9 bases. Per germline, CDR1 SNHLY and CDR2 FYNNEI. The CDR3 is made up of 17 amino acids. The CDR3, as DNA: TGTGCCAGCATAGGGGCCGGGACTAGCGGGAGTCGGGGGGCCCAGTACTTC. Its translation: CASIGAGTSGSRGAQYF.

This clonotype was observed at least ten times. Here the CDR3 reads CASSYSGGGGETQYF. The CDR3 DNA is TGTGCCAGCAGTTACTCCGGAGGAGGGGGAGAGACCCAGTACTTC. The chain couples TRBV6-5 to TRBJ2-5; D tentatively reads TRBD1 or TRBD2 (6 bases each). CDR1 and CDR2 (germline): MNHEY, SVGAGI. Trimming took off 0 bases at V and 4 bases at J, with 12 bases between the two ends. The CDR3 totals 15 residues.

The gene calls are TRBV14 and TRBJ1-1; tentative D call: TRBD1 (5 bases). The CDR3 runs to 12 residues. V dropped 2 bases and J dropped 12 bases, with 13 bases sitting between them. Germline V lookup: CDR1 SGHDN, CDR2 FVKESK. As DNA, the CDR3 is TGTGCCAGCAGCCAACTAAGACAGAAGTCTTTCTTT. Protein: CASSQLRQKSFF.

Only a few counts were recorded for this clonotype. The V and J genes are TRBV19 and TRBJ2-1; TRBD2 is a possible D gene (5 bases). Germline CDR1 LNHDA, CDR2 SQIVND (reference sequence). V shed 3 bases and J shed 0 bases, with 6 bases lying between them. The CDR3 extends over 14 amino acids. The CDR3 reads CASSMDFSYNEQFF. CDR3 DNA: TGTGCCAGTAGTATGGACTTCTCCTACAATGAGCAGTTCTTC.

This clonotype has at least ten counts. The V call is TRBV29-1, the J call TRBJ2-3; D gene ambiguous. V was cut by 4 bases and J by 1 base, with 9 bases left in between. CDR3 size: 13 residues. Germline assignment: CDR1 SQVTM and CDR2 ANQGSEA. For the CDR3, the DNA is TGCAGCGTTGCTAAGCCGGGCACAGATACGCAGTATTTT. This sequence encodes CSVAKPGTDTQYF.

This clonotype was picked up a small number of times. CDR3 DNA: TGCGCCAGCAGCCTAACAGGGGGCGACAATTCACCCCTCCACTTT. Its translation: CASSLTGGDNSPLHF. This chain uses TRBV4-1 with TRBJ1-6; 9 bases align to TRBD1. Unmatched junction bases numbered 5, after V lost 4 bases and J lost 7 bases. The CDR3 contains 15 residues. The germline CDR1 and CDR2 sequences are MGHRA and YSYEKL.

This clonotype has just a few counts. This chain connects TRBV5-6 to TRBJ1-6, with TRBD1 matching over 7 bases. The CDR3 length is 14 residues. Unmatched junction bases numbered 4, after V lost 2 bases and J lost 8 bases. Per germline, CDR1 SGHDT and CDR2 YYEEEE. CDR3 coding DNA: TGTGCCAGCAGCTTAGGGACAGAGTATTCACCCCTCCACTTT. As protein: CASSLGTEYSPLHF.

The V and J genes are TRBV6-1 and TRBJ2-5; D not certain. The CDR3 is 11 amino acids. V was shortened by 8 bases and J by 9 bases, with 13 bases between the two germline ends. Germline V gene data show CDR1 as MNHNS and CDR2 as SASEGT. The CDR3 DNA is TGTGCCAGCCGCAGTGGTGGGTCCCAGTACTTC. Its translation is CASRSGGSQYF.

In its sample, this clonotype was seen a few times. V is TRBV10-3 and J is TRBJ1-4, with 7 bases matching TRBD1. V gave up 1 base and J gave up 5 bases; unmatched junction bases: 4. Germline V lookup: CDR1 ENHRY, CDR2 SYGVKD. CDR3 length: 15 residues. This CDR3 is CAISEYGTENEKLFF. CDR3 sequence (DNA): TGTGCCATCAGTGAGTACGGGACAGAGAATGAAAAACTGTTTTTT.

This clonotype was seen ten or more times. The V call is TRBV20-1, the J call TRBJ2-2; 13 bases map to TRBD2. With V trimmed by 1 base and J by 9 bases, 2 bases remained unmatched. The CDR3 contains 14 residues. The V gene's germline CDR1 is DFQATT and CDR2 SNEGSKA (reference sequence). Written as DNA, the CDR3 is TGCAGTGCTAGAGCGACTAGCGGGAGGTGGGAGCTGTTTTTT. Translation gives CSARATSGRWELFF.

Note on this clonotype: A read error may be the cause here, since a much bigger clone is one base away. The CDR3 DNA sequence: TGTGCCAGCAGCCAAGACGCTACAGGGGGGAGTGGCTACACCTTC. This translates into CASSQDATGGSGYTF. The gene calls are TRBV3-1 and TRBJ1-2; 8 bases line up with TRBD1. The CDR3 runs to 15 residues. V was pared by 0 bases and J by 7 bases, with 7 bases of the junction left unmatched. Germline V gene data show CDR1 as LGHDT and CDR2 as YNNKEL (reference sequence).

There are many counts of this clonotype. The CDR3 protein is CASSSDSTFSYEQYF. Here the CDR3 DNA reads TGTGCCAGCAGCTCCGATTCCACCTTCTCCTACGAGCAGTACTTC. This chain connects TRBV7-9 to TRBJ2-7, with unresolved D. Trimming left V 4 bases short and J 0 bases short, with 13 bases between. Germline lookup yields CDR1 SEHNR and CDR2 FQNEAQ (reference sequence). The CDR3 has 15 residues.

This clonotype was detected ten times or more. CDR3: CASRSPGLAQYNEQFF. The CDR3 coding sequence is TGTGCCAGCAGATCACCTGGACTAGCCCAATACAATGAGCAGTTCTTC. The V gene is TRBV11-2, the J gene TRBJ2-1, with 8 bases matching TRBD2. CDR3 length: 16 residues. V shed 6 bases, J shed 4 bases, and the junction held 11 bases outside the gene matches. CDR1 and CDR2 from the germline V gene are SGHAT and FQNNGV.

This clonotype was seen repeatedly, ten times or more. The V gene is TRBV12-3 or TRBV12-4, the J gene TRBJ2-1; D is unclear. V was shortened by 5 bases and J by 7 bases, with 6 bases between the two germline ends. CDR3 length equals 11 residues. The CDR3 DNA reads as TGTGCCAGCAGTAATTCAAATGAGCAGTTCTTC. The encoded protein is CASSNSNEQFF.

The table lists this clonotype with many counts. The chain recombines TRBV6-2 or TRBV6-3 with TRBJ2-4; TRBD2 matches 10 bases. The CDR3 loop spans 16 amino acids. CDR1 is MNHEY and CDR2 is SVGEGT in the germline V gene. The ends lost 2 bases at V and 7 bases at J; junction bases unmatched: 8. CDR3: CASSYGLAVPTNIQYF. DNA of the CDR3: TGTGCCAGCAGTTACGGACTAGCGGTACCGACCAACATTCAGTACTTC.

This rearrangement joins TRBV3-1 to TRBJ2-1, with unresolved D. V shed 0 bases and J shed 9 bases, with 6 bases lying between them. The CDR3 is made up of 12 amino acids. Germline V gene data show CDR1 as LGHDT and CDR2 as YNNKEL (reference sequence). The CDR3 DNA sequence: TGTGCCAGCAGCCAAGATCGGTCTGAGCAGTTCTTC. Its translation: CASSQDRSEQFF.

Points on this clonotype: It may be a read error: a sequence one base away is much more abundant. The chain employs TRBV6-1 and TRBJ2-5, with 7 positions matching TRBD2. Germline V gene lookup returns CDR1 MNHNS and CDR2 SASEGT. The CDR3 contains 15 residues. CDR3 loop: CASTEGLAAQGTQYF. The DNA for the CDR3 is TGTGCCAGCACCGAGGGGCTAGCGGCCCAAGGGACCCAGTACTTC.

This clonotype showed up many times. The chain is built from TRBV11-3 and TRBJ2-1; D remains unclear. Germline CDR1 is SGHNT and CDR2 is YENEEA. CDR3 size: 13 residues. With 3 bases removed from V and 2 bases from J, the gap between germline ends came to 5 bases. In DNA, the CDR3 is TGTGCCAGCAGCTTCCGGCCCTACAATGAGCAGTTCTTC. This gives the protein CASSFRPYNEQFF.

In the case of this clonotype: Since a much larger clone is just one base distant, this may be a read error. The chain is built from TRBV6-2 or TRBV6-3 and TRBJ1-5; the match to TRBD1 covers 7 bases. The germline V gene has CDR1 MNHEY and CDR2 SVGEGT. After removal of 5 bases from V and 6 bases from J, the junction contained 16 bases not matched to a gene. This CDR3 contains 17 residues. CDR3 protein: CASSEWGQWGGSQPQHF. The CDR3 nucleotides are TGTGCCAGCAGTGAATGGGGACAGTGGGGCGGGAGTCAGCCCCAGCATTTT.

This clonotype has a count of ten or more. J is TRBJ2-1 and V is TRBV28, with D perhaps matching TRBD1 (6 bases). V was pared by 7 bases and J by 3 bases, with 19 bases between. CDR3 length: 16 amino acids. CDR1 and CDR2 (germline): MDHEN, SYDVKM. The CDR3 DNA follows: TGTGCCAGCACCAAGTGGTCTGGGGGCAGCTACAATGAGCAGTTCTTC. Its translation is CASTKWSGGSYNEQFF.

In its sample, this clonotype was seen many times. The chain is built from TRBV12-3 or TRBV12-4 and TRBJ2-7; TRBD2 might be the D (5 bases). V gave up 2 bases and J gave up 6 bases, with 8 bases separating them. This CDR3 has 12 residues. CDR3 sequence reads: CASSLFGSEQYF. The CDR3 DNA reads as TGTGCCAGCAGTTTATTTGGGAGCGAGCAGTACTTC.